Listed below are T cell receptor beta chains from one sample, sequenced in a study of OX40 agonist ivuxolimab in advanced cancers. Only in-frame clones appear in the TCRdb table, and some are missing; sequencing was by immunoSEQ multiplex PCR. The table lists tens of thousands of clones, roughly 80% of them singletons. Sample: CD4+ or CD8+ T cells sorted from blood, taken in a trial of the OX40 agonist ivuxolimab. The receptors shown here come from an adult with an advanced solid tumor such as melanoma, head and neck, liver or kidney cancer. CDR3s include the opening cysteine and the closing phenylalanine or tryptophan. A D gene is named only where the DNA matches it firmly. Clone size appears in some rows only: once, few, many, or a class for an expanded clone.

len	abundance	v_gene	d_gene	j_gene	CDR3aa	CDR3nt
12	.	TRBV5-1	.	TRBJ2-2	CASRPTAGELFF	TGCGCCAGCAGGCCCACGGCCGGGGAGCTGTTTTTT
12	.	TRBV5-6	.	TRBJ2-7	CASSLGPRGQYF	TGTGCCAGCAGCTTGGGCCCTCGGGGGCAGTACTTC
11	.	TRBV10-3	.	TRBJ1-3	CATPLGNTIYF	TGTGCCACTCCTTTGGGAAACACCATATATTTT
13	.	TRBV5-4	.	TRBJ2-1	CASRMTTGNEQFF	TGTGCCAGCAGGATGACCACAGGGAATGAGCAGTTCTTC
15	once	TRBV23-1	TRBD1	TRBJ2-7	CASSLVGTDLGEQYF	TGCGCCAGCAGTCTGGTAGGGACAGATCTAGGCGAGCAGTACTTC
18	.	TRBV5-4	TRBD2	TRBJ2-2	CASSTGTSGPPNTGELFF	TGTGCCAGCAGCACCGGGACTAGCGGGCCCCCGAACACCGGGGAGCTGTTTTTT
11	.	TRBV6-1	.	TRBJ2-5	CASSVQETQYF	TGTGCCAGCAGTGTGCAAGAGACCCAGTACTTC
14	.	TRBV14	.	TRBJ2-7	CASSPLGTVTSQYF	TGTGCCAGCAGCCCCTTGGGCACTGTAACGTCGCAGTACTTC
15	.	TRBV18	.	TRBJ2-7	CASSPRKLDVYEQYF	TGTGCCAGCTCACCCCGCAAATTGGACGTCTACGAGCAGTACTTC
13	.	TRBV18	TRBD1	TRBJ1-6	CASSGTDNSPLHF	TGTGCCAGCTCTGGGACAGATAATTCACCCCTCCACTTT
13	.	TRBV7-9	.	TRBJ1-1	CASSLVGNTEAFF	TGTGCCAGCAGCTTAGTAGGGAACACTGAAGCTTTCTTT
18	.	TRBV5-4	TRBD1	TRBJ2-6	CASSPPGQGASGANVLTF	TGTGCCAGCAGCCCACCGGGACAGGGGGCCTCCGGGGCCAACGTCCTGACTTTC
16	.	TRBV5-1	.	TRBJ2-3	CASSLSLRMSTDTQYF	TGCGCCAGCAGCTTGAGTCTGCGGATGAGCACAGATACGCAGTATTTT
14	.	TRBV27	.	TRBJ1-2	CASSLNRDVYGYTF	TGTGCCAGCAGCCTAAACAGGGACGTCTATGGCTACACCTTC
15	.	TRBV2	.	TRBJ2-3	CASSTRHPITDTQYF	TGTGCCAGCAGTACCAGACACCCAATCACAGATACGCAGTATTTT
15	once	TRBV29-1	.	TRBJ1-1	CSVGGQATDNTEAFF	TGCAGCGTTGGGGGGCAGGCGACTGATAACACTGAAGCTTTCTTT
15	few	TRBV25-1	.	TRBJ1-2	CASSEWYSPRGGYTF	TGTGCCAGCAGTGAATGGTACTCACCCAGAGGAGGCTACACCTTC
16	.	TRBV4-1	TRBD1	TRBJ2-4	CASSQGTGVWKNIQYF	TGCGCCAGCAGCCAGGGGACAGGGGTATGGAAAAACATTCAGTACTTC
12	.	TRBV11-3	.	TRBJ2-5	CASSTTGETQYF	TGTGCCAGCAGCACAACCGGGGAGACCCAGTACTTC
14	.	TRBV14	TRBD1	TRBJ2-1	CASSQNRGYNEQFF	TGTGCCAGCAGCCAAAACAGGGGGTACAATGAGCAGTTCTTC
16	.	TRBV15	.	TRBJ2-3	CATSRDHGLSTDTQYF	TGTGCCACCAGCAGAGATCATGGTCTGAGCACAGATACGCAGTATTTT
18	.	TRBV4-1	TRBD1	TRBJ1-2	CASSQVPPGTGPQGGYTF	TGCGCCAGCAGCCAAGTCCCTCCGGGGACAGGCCCTCAGGGCGGCTACACCTTC
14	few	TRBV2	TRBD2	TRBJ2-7	CASSVSGSSYEQYF	TGTGCCAGCAGTGTTAGCGGGAGCTCCTACGAGCAGTACTTC
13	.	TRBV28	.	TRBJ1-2	CASRPDRFYGYTF	TGTGCCAGCAGACCTGACAGGTTCTATGGCTACACCTTC
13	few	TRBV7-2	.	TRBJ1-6	CASSPQVDSPLHF	TGTGCCAGCAGCCCCCAGGTAGATTCACCCCTCCACTTT
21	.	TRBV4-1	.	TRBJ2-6	CASSQGEPVLLKSSGANVLTF	TGCGCCAGCAGCCAAGGGGAACCGGTGTTGTTAAAGTCCTCTGGGGCCAACGTCCTGACTTTC
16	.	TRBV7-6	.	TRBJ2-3	CASSLGSGGSTDTQYF	TGTGCCAGCAGCTTAGGGTCAGGGGGGAGCACAGATACGCAGTATTTT
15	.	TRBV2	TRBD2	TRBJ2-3	CASTKGLAGLDTQYF	TGTGCCAGCACCAAAGGGCTAGCGGGTCTAGATACGCAGTATTTT
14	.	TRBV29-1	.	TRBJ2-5	CSVEDEVTRETQYF	TGCAGCGTTGAAGATGAGGTAACCCGGGAGACCCAGTACTTC
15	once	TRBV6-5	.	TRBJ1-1	CASSYLRGAGTEAFF	TGTGCCAGCAGTTATCTGCGGGGCGCGGGCACTGAAGCTTTCTTT
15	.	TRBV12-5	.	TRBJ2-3	CASARGDGGRDTQYF	TGTGCTAGTGCCCGAGGGGACGGTGGTCGGGATACGCAGTATTTT
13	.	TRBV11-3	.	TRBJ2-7	CASSYGRPYEQYF	TGTGCCAGCAGCTACGGTAGACCCTACGAGCAGTACTTC
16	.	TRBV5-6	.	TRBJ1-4	CASSPPGTLKREKLFF	TGTGCCAGCAGCCCTCCCGGGACGTTGAAGAGGGAAAAACTGTTTTTT
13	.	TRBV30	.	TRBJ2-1	CAWLRPGGNEQFF	TGTGCCTGGCTCCGGCCAGGGGGGAATGAGCAGTTCTTC
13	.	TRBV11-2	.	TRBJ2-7	CASSLERQYEQYF	TGTGCCAGCAGCTTAGAACGACAGTACGAGCAGTACTTC
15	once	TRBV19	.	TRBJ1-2	CASSTISGLYYGYTF	TGTGCCAGTAGTACAATCTCAGGACTGTACTATGGCTACACCTTC
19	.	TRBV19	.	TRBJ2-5	CASSIRVRQSRKLQETQYF	TGTGCCAGTAGTATTCGGGTCCGCCAAAGCCGCAAACTCCAAGAGACCCAGTACTTC
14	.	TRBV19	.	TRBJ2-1	CASSPKGGNNEQFF	TGTGCCAGTAGCCCAAAGGGGGGTAACAATGAGCAGTTCTTC
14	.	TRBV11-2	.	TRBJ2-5	CASTLSGPEETQYF	TGTGCCAGCACCCTGTCGGGGCCTGAAGAGACCCAGTACTTC
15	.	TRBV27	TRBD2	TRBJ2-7	CASRRTSGSSYEQYF	TGTGCCAGCAGAAGGACTAGCGGGAGCTCCTACGAGCAGTACTTC
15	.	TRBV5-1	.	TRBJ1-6	CASSLTRGHNSPLHF	TGCGCCAGCAGCCTCACACGCGGGCATAATTCACCCCTCCACTTT
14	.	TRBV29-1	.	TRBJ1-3	CSVLGENSGNTIYF	TGCAGCGTCCTTGGGGAGAACTCTGGAAACACCATATATTTT
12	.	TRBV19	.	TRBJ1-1	CASSKGITEAFF	TGTGCCAGTAGTAAGGGGATCACTGAAGCTTTCTTT
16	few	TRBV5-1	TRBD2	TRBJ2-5	CASSLAQRGKKETQYF	TGCGCCAGCAGCTTGGCCCAGCGGGGGAAGAAAGAGACCCAGTACTTC
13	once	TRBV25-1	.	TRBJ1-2	CASTSLRGEGYTF	TGTGCCAGCACCTCCCTGAGGGGTGAGGGCTACACCTTC
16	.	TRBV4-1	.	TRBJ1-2	CASSQGYRVRVDGYTF	TGCGCCAGCAGCCAAGGGTATAGGGTAAGGGTTGATGGCTACACCTTC